These 15 T cell receptor beta chains share one sample of origin, sequenced in a study of cytomegalovirus exposure and HLA in healthy donors. Method: immunoSEQ multiplex PCR; TCRdb's copy keeps in-frame clones and lacks some. This sample has roughly 140,000 clones, with around 88% found just once. The sample was PBMCs. Receptor source: a woman aged 18-29 years in good health and CMV-seropositive.

This clone has more than one count but fewer than ten. This chain connects TRBV4-2 to TRBJ2-3; TRBD2 matches at 8 bases. V gave up 5 bases and J gave up 3 bases; unmatched junction bases: 7. Germline V gene data show CDR1 as LGHNA and CDR2 as YNFKEQ. The CDR3 extends over 15 amino acids. The chain's CDR3 is CASSDSGGGTDTQYF. The CDR3 region has the DNA TGTGCCAGCAGCGACAGCGGGGGCGGGACAGATACGCAGTATTTT.

This chain uses TRBV19 with TRBJ1-5; no reliable D call. The V gene's germline CDR1 is LNHDA and CDR2 SQIVND (reference sequence). CDR3 length: 15 residues. V lost 5 bases, J lost 2 bases, and 13 bases lay in between. CDR3 nucleotides: TGTGCCAGTAGTTTAACGGGAACGGGCAATCAGCCCCAGCATTTT. This codes for CASSLTGTGNQPQHF.

This chain links TRBV4-1 with TRBJ2-1; the match to TRBD2 covers 8 bases. V trimming: 4 bases; J trimming: 5 bases; junction bases outside the gene matches: 7. Germline assignment: CDR1 MGHRA and CDR2 YSYEKL. The CDR3 contains 15 residues. The CDR3 protein is CASSRGGRENNEQFF. In nucleotides, the CDR3 is TGCGCCAGCAGCCGCGGGGGGCGAGAAAACAATGAGCAGTTCTTC.

The rearrangement joins TRBV28 to TRBJ1-1, with 7 bases lining up with TRBD1. Germline V lookup: CDR1 MDHEN, CDR2 SYDVKM. The junction had 8 bases not matched to a gene; V was cut back by 10 bases and J by 3 bases. This CDR3 is 13 amino acids long. This CDR3 reads CATLTGAHTEAFF. CDR3 bases: TGTGCCACCCTAACAGGGGCTCACACTGAAGCTTTCTTT.

This clone was observed a single time. The chain carries TRBV15 and TRBJ1-1; 8 positions match TRBD1. Germline V CDR1 and CDR2: LNHNV, YYDKDF (reference sequence). CDR3 length: 12 amino acids. The V segment lost 3 bases and the J segment 11 bases; nucleotides outside the gene matches: 5. The CDR3 DNA sequence: TGTGCCACCAGCAGGCAGGGGGCCGGGGCTTTCTTT. Residues: CATSRQGAGAFF. Variable domain in full (rest from reference TRBV15 and TRBJ1-1): DAMVIQNPRYQVTQFGKPVTLSCSQTLNHNVMYWYQQKSSQAPKLLFHYYDKDFNNEADTPDNFQSRRPNTSFCFLDIRSPGLGDTAMYLCATSRQGAGAFFGQGTRLTVV.

This chain links TRBV4-3 with TRBJ1-1; TRBD1 matches 8 bases. The germline gives CDR1 LGHNA, CDR2 YSLEER. The CDR3 has 18 amino acids. V trimming: 1 base; J trimming: 4 bases; junction bases outside the gene matches: 14. CDR3 coding DNA: TGCGCCAGCAGCCAAGTGGCCCGGACAGGGTTAGTCGGCACTGAAGCTTTCTTT. It encodes CASSQVARTGLVGTEAFF.

The chain uses TRBV2 and TRBJ1-6, with D unresolved. Germline V gene sequence: CDR1 SNHLY, CDR2 FYNNEI. The CDR3 spans 16 residues. V was cut by 6 bases and J by 2 bases, with 14 bases left in between. CDR3 region: CASRPTGSAYNSPLHF. The CDR3 coding sequence is TGTGCCAGCAGACCCACGGGAAGCGCCTATAATTCACCCCTCCACTTT.

The J gene is TRBJ1-5, the V gene TRBV7-8, with 8 bases that match TRBD1. CDR1 SGHVS and CDR2 FQNEAQ come from the germline V gene. The CDR3 runs to 15 residues. V lost 5 bases to trimming and J lost 5 bases; unmatched junction nucleotides: 8. CDR3 sequence reads: CASSRRTGRDQPQHF. The CDR3 DNA sequence: TGTGCCAGCAGCAGGAGGACAGGGCGTGATCAGCCCCAGCATTTT.

The chain recombines TRBV6-1 with TRBJ1-4, with TRBD1 matching over 9 bases. The CDR3 consists of 16 residues. Germline V gene sequence: CDR1 MNHNS, CDR2 SASEGT. V lost 3 bases to trimming and J lost 4 bases; unmatched junction nucleotides: 6. CDR3 sequence: CASSDSPGQGNEKLFF. DNA of the CDR3: TGTGCCAGCAGTGATTCCCCGGGACAGGGTAATGAAAAACTGTTTTTT.

This chain links TRBV28 with TRBJ1-5; 7 positions match TRBD1. Unmatched junction bases numbered 5, after V lost 3 bases and J lost 3 bases. CDR1 and CDR2 (germline): MDHEN, SYDVKM. CDR3 length: 15 residues. CDR3 in DNA: TGTGCCAGCAGTTTGAGACAGGGAGACAATCAGCCCCAGCATTTT. Its translation: CASSLRQGDNQPQHF.

J is TRBJ2-5 and V is TRBV19; D not resolved. The CDR3 spans 12 residues. Germline CDR1 LNHDA, CDR2 SQIVND (reference sequence). V lost 6 bases, J lost 1 base, and 6 bases lay in between. CDR3 nucleotide sequence: TGTGCCAGTAGCCAATTCCAAGAGACCCAGTACTTC. Protein product: CASSQFQETQYF.

The genes are TRBV30 and TRBJ1-1; D gene ambiguous. The V and J ends lost 2 bases and 6 bases respectively, with 10 bases between them. The CDR3 consists of 12 residues. The germline V gene encodes CDR1 GTSNPN and CDR2 SVGIG (reference sequence). The CDR3 sequence is CAWSLGGSEAFF. CDR3 in DNA: TGTGCCTGGAGTCTCGGAGGCTCTGAAGCTTTCTTT.

This clone was seen only a few times. The rearrangement links TRBV5-1 to TRBJ1-2, with D perhaps TRBD1 (6 bases). The V and J ends lost 4 bases and 5 bases respectively, with 9 bases between them. The CDR3 spans 12 residues. From germline, CDR1 is SGHRS and CDR2 YFSETQ. The CDR3 is CASSPGQYGYTF. In nucleotides, the CDR3 is TGCGCCAGCAGCCCCGGACAGTATGGCTACACCTTC.

This CDR3 is CASSPSCGRTGGCEQYF. The CDR3, as DNA: TGTGCCAGCTCACCCTCTTGCGGGAGGACAGGGGGTTGCGAGCAGTACTTC. The genes are TRBV18 and TRBJ2-7; 10 bases are a match to TRBD1. In germline, CDR1 is KGHSH, CDR2 LQKENI. This CDR3 has 17 amino acids. V gave up 3 bases and J gave up 6 bases; unmatched junction bases: 14.

Turning to this clone: At one of its ends the junction is not consistent with the germline gene, which may arise from a read error. The chain links TRBV7-7 to TRBJ2-7; 11 bases line up with TRBD1. CDR1 is SSHAT and CDR2 is FNYEAQ in the germline V gene (reference sequence). The CDR3 is made up of 18 amino acids. The CDR3 sequence: CASSLAQVGTGGSYEQYF. The CDR3 nucleotides are TGTGCTAGCAGCTTAGCGCAAGTTGGGACAGGGGGCTCCTACGAGCAGTACTTC.